This TCR beta chain was identified during a study of regulatory T cells in long-lasting Graves disease. Study summary: The study enrolled newly diagnosed Graves' patients on antithyroid drugs under 3 months. Study-wide results and caveats: Between persistent patients, 2,500 to 3,500 public clonotypes were shared, exceeding the roughly 1,000 shared between new patients. Patients whose Graves' disease persisted exhibited lower TCR diversity than those newly diagnosed.

Time point here: newly diagnosed GD, antithyroid drugs for less than 3 months. PBMC RNA was the source of the TCR library. Under American Thyroid Association guidelines, Graves' disease was diagnosed. As to this clonotype: The antigen is undetermined.

The TCR beta library used iRepertoire HTBI primers with Arm-PCR amplification of CDR3. MiXCR, run by TCRdb on the multiplex PCR reads, gives a single entry per CDR3 protein. The sample holds roughly 350,000 distinct CDR3 sequences; 15% to 20% are singletons and the top ten take approximately 30%. The V end was cut by 0 bases, the J end by 0 bases, with 12 bases between. Germline CDR1 is LGHNA and CDR2 is YSLEER. This CDR3 has 18 residues. These data also featured in a second study, about T cells in Graves' hyperthyroidism and ophthalmopathy.

Sequenced material: peripheral blood mononuclear cells (PBMCs), taken at new diagnosis, from a patient treated with antithyroid drugs. The receptor's source is a man aged 40-50 years with Graves disease. V usage is TRBV4-3 and J usage is TRBJ1-6, with D hard to call. CDR3 DNA: TGCGCCAGCAGCCAAGAGACACAGCCGAGCTCCTATAATTCACCCCTCCACTTT. Amino acid sequence: CASSQETQPSSYNSPLHF.